The 27 T cell receptor beta chains reported below all come from one sample, sequenced in a study. The sorted Tregs were CD4+CD25+CD127-/low cells. Using its own MiXCR run on the 5' RACE reads, TCRdb lists one record per CDR3 protein. The repertoire holds more than 9,500 distinct CDR3 sequences, roughly 50% seen once, with around 11% in the top ten. The sequencing sample was made of tumor-infiltrating Tregs sorted from the breast tumor. The receptors were gathered from a female donor with breast cancer.

This clonotype has more than one count but fewer than ten. The rearrangement joins TRBV12-3 or TRBV12-4 to TRBJ2-1; TRBD2 matches 12 bases. After removal of 2 bases from V and 8 bases from J, the junction contained 7 bases not matched to a gene. The CDR3 covers 16 residues. CDR3 sequence: CASSLSLAGGADEQFF. CDR3 bases: TGTGCCAGCAGTTTAAGTCTAGCGGGAGGGGCGGATGAGCAGTTCTTC.

V and J are TRBV20-1 and TRBJ2-5; 7 bases fit TRBD2. Trimming took 5 bases from V and 2 from J; bases not matched to a gene: 8. Germline values: CDR1 DFQATT, CDR2 SNEGSKA (reference sequence). CDR3 length: 14 amino acids. CDR3 DNA sequence: TGCAGTGCTCCCGGGCTAGCGGATCAAGAGACCCAGTACTTC. Translated: CSAPGLADQETQYF.

The V call is TRBV29-1, the J call TRBJ2-1; D is ambiguous. CDR3 length: 13 amino acids. The germline V gene has CDR1 SQVTM and CDR2 ANQGSEA. Between the trimmed V and J ends, which lost 1 base and 9 bases, there was a span of 13 bases. The DNA of the CDR3 is TGCAGCGTTGAAGTTCAAGTCCGAGGTGAGCAGTTCTTC. Protein sequence: CSVEVQVRGEQFF.

This clonotype came up a few times. This rearrangement joins TRBV6-5 to TRBJ1-5; 7 bases agree with TRBD1. The CDR3 contains 15 residues. The J segment lost 0 bases and the V segment lost 6 bases, leaving 5 bases of the junction unmatched. CDR1 and CDR2 from the germline V gene are MNHEY and SVGAGI. CDR3 DNA: TGTGCCAGCAGGAACTACAGGGGTAGCAATCAGCCCCAGCATTTT. Translated, it gives CASRNYRGSNQPQHF.

Here the CDR3 DNA reads TGCAGTGCTAGAGCCCCAGGGGGCGTGGACCCTCAGCCCCAGCATTTT. Its protein is CSARAPGGVDPQPQHF. The rearrangement links TRBV20-1 to TRBJ1-5, with 8 bases lining up with TRBD1. This CDR3 comprises 16 residues. V dropped 1 base and J dropped 6; count of bases not matched to a gene: 11. Germline V gene data show CDR1 as DFQATT and CDR2 as SNEGSKA (reference sequence).

A few counts support this clonotype. The CDR3 protein is CASSQVLSTVTDTQYF. In nucleotides, the CDR3 is TGCGCCAGCAGCCAAGTGTTATCTACAGTCACAGATACGCAGTATTTT. This rearrangement joins TRBV4-1 to TRBJ2-3; D not certain. The germline V gene encodes CDR1 MGHRA and CDR2 YSYEKL. Deletions cut 1 base from V and 2 bases from J, with 13 bases between. The CDR3 contains 16 residues.

The V gene is TRBV20-1, the J gene TRBJ2-4; 15 bases line up with TRBD2. Germline CDR1 DFQATT, CDR2 SNEGSKA (reference sequence). This CDR3 comprises 21 residues. V shed 1 base and J 0 bases; nucleotides not matched to a gene: 13. The CDR3 coding sequence is TGCAGTGCTAGAGTGAATATAGTGGGACTAGCGGGAGGTATAGCCAAAAACATTCAGTACTTC. This translates into CSARVNIVGLAGGIAKNIQYF.

The chain links TRBV12-3 or TRBV12-4 to TRBJ2-7, with 7 bases fitting TRBD2. The junction had 7 bases not matched to a gene; V was cut back by 6 bases and J by 2 bases. The CDR3 sequence is 14 residues long. This chain's CDR3 is CASSLSSGPYEQYF. CDR3 nucleotide sequence: TGTGCCAGCAGCCTTTCTAGCGGCCCCTACGAGCAGTACTTC.

V usage is TRBV29-1 and J usage is TRBJ2-3; possibly TRBD1 for D (5 bases). V was pared by 4 bases and J by 9 bases, with 14 bases between. The germline CDR1 and CDR2 sequences are SQVTM and ANQGSEA. The CDR3 is 12 amino acids. The CDR3 spells CSVVDRQGTQYF. Here the CDR3 DNA reads TGCAGCGTTGTAGACAGACAAGGAACGCAGTATTTT.

The chain combines TRBV6-2 or TRBV6-3 with TRBJ2-5; 7 bases align to TRBD1. Per the germline V gene, CDR1 is MNHEY and CDR2 is SVGEGT. With 7 bases clipped from V and 4 bases from J, the junction kept 6 bases outside the gene matches. The CDR3 runs to 13 residues. The CDR3 DNA sequence: TGTGCCAGCAAAAGGGGGCCTCGAGAGACCCAGTACTTC. Translation gives CASKRGPRETQYF.

The chain's CDR3 is CASSEDYAPRETQYF. In DNA form, the CDR3 reads TGTGCCAGCAGCGAGGACTATGCCCCGCGGGAGACCCAGTACTTC. The chain couples TRBV7-3 to TRBJ2-5; possible D gene TRBD2, 6 bases. V lost 5 bases and J lost 5, with 18 bases in between. CDR1 is SGHTA, CDR2 FQGTGA, per germline. The CDR3 has 15 residues. The whole variable domain, filled in from reference TRBV7-3 and TRBJ2-5, reads GAGVSQTPSNKVTEKGKYVELRCDPISGHTALYWYRQSLGQGPEFLIYFQGTGAADDSGLPNDRFFAVRPEGSVSTLKIQRTERGDSAVYLCASSEDYAPRETQYFGPGTRLLVL.

The genes are TRBV7-2 and TRBJ1-5; D possibly corresponds to TRBD1 (5 bases). Trimming took off 2 bases at V and 7 bases at J, with 12 bases between the two ends. The CDR3 consists of 14 residues. From germline, CDR1 is SGHTA and CDR2 FQGNSA. The CDR3 sequence: CASSLLGEGQPQHF. In nucleotides, the CDR3 is TGTGCCAGCAGCTTATTAGGGGAGGGCCAGCCCCAGCATTTT.

This clonotype was recorded once. The chain joins TRBV9 to TRBJ2-1; 15 nucleotides align to TRBD2. Germline lookup yields CDR1 SGDLS and CDR2 YYNGEE. The CDR3 has 18 residues. Losses at the gene ends were 3 bases for V and 5 bases for J; bases not matched to a gene: 9. The CDR3 loop reads CASSDAGTSGRRDNEQFF. The CDR3 nucleotides read TGTGCCAGCAGCGATGCCGGGACTAGCGGGAGGCGCGACAATGAGCAGTTCTTC.

This clonotype was counted only a few times. The J gene is TRBJ2-4, the V gene TRBV5-5; D tentatively reads TRBD1 or TRBD2 (5 bases each). Trimming shortened V by 2 bases and J by 6 bases, and 12 bases separated the two germline ends. CDR1 is SGHKS, CDR2 YYEKEE, per germline (reference sequence). The CDR3 covers 14 residues. The DNA for the CDR3 is TGTGCCAGCAGCTTAAACCGGGACGTAAACATTCAGTACTTC. This encodes CASSLNRDVNIQYF.

This clonotype was detected a few times. V usage is TRBV7-8 and J usage is TRBJ1-1; D is possibly TRBD1 (5 bases). Germline CDR1 and CDR2: SGHVS and FQNEAQ. Trimming left V 5 bases short and J 5 bases short, with 18 bases between. CDR3 length: 15 residues. DNA for the CDR3: TGTGCCAGCAGCCCTAGTACGGGGAGACAGACTGAAGCTTTCTTT. Translated: CASSPSTGRQTEAFF.

This clonotype was seen once. CDR3 DNA sequence: TGCAGTGCTAGAGATTCGGGTCAGTTAAGTTGGACTGAAGCTTTCTTT. Translating gives CSARDSGQLSWTEAFF. V is TRBV20-1 and J is TRBJ1-1, with D hard to call. With 0 bases removed from V and 5 bases from J, the gap between germline ends came to 19 bases. Germline V CDR1 and CDR2: DFQATT, SNEGSKA (reference sequence). This CDR3 contains 16 residues.

This clonotype was found a few times. The chain couples TRBV25-1 to TRBJ2-3, with D perhaps matching TRBD1 (6 bases). Germline CDR1 is MGHDK and CDR2 is SYGVNS. Trimming took off 6 bases at V and 5 bases at J, with 12 bases between the two ends. The CDR3 contains 13 residues. The CDR3 loop is CASRKTGLDTQYF. In DNA form, the CDR3 reads TGTGCCAGCAGAAAAACAGGGTTAGATACGCAGTATTTT.

The chain is built from TRBV11-2 and TRBJ1-1, with unresolved D. Germline CDR1 SGHAT, CDR2 FQNNGV. V was shortened by 2 bases and J by 4 bases, with 8 bases between the two germline ends. The CDR3 contains 13 residues. The CDR3 DNA reads as TGTGCCAGCAGCTTACGTCCGGGCACTGAAGCTTTCTTT. Amino acids: CASSLRPGTEAFF.

This clonotype has a handful of counts. The J gene is TRBJ2-3, the V gene TRBV20-1; maybe TRBD2 (5 bases). The ends were cut back, 3 bases at V and 4 bases at J, with 11 bases in the middle. This CDR3 is 13 amino acids long. The germline gives CDR1 DFQATT, CDR2 SNEGSKA (reference sequence). CDR3 region: CSASKTKPDTQYF. CDR3 sequence (DNA): TGCAGTGCTAGCAAGACTAAACCAGATACGCAGTATTTT.

The chain recombines TRBV10-3 with TRBJ1-2; the D gene is possibly TRBD1 (6 bases). This CDR3 spans 13 amino acids. In germline, CDR1 is ENHRY, CDR2 SYGVKD. Between the trimmed V and J ends, which lost 10 bases and 4 bases, there was a span of 16 bases. The CDR3 DNA is TGTGCCAGCCTCTTGGGGGCTGGCTATGGCTACACCTTC. It encodes CASLLGAGYGYTF.

CDR3 in amino acids: CSAMAELNTDTQYF. The CDR3 DNA reads as TGCAGTGCTATGGCGGAGCTAAACACAGATACGCAGTATTTT. J is TRBJ2-3 and V is TRBV20-1; D uncertain. V was cut by 4 bases and J by 2 bases, with 13 bases left in between. The CDR3 length is 14 residues. Germline CDR1 DFQATT, CDR2 SNEGSKA (reference sequence).

The V gene is TRBV29-1, the J gene TRBJ1-2, with D possibly matching TRBD1 (5 bases). V was shortened by 7 bases and J by 8 bases, with 14 bases between the two germline ends. The V gene's germline CDR1 is SQVTM and CDR2 ANQGSEA. This CDR3 contains 11 residues. The CDR3 DNA reads TGCAGCGCCAGAGGGACCGGCGGCTACACCTTC. Translation: CSARGTGGYTF.

The chain joins TRBV6-5 to TRBJ2-1; TRBD2 agrees at 7 bases. This CDR3 has 13 amino acids. The V segment lost 5 bases and the J segment 10 bases; nucleotides outside the gene matches: 8. CDR1 is MNHEY, CDR2 SVGAGI, per germline. The CDR3 here is CASSEIAGREQFF. The CDR3, as DNA: TGTGCCAGCAGTGAAATAGCGGGCCGAGAGCAGTTCTTC.

This clonotype was seen a handful of times. This sequence joins TRBV20-1 and TRBJ2-5, with 10 bases fitting TRBD2. Germline assignment: CDR1 DFQATT and CDR2 SNEGSKA (reference sequence). There are 15 residues in the CDR3. CDR3 nucleotide sequence: TGCAGCGCCAGTCACATAGCGGGAGGACGCGAGACCCAGTACTTC. Its translation: CSASHIAGGRETQYF.

This rearrangement joins TRBV11-2 to TRBJ2-5, with 10 bases identical to TRBD1. The germline CDR1 and CDR2 sequences are SGHAT and FQNNGV. The length of the CDR3 is 14 residues. After removal of 6 bases from V and 3 bases from J, the junction contained 4 bases not matched to a gene. The CDR3 spells CASRAGQGKETQYF. For the CDR3, the DNA is TGTGCCAGCAGGGCGGGACAGGGGAAAGAGACCCAGTACTTC.

The rearrangement joins TRBV6-2 or TRBV6-3 to TRBJ2-7; possible D gene TRBD1, 5 bases. Trimming cost V 2 bases and J 3 bases, with 14 bases left between them. Germline V lookup: CDR1 MNHEY, CDR2 SVGEGT. The CDR3 runs to 15 residues. CDR3: CASSYGTGHLYEQYV. In DNA, the CDR3 is TGTGCCAGCAGTTACGGTACAGGACATCTCTACGAGCAGTACGTC.

V is TRBV24-1 and J is TRBJ2-5; tentatively, D is TRBD1 or TRBD2 (5 bases each). V was clipped by 3 bases and J by 4 bases, with 23 bases between them. Germline CDR1 KGHDR, CDR2 SFDVKD. CDR3 length: 18 residues. CDR3 loop: CATSDQGTARFVPETQYF. In DNA form, the CDR3 reads TGTGCCACCAGTGATCAAGGGACCGCCAGATTCGTCCCAGAGACCCAGTACTTC.